The entry below describes one TCR beta chain. Its antigen remains unidentified. It has no much larger one-base neighbor in the sample; base qualities were not kept. CDR1 and CDR2 were assigned from the germline V gene as KGHSH and LQKENI. Including cysteine and phenylalanine, the CDR3 has 16 amino acids. CDR3 DNA only is kept here, 48 bases in frame from base 1. Relative to germline, V is 1 base shorter and J is 0 bases shorter, with 10 bases between their ends. These data belong to a study of cytomegalovirus exposure and HLA in healthy donors (dated by TCRdb to about 2017). Broadly, across the study: According to an earlier analysis of 587 of the donors, about 179 million T cells yielded 90 million to 140 million unique TCR beta sequences and approximately 280 Gb of sequence data. An early release covering roughly 640 HLA-typed donors comprised around 300 gigabases of sequencing data and tens of millions of unique TCR sequences. The genetic ancestry cluster associated with self-reported Caucasian donors included 70% to 85% of the roughly 400 genotyped donors. The study aimed to test whether signatures of past pathogen exposure could be identified by cataloging public T cell receptors. The T cell repertoires of 550 to 850 subjects were profiled by immunosequencing and related to cytomegalovirus serostatus. In addition to the first cohort of around 670 subjects, a separate validation cohort of some 120 different subjects was used. To predict cytomegalovirus infection status, the study brought together high-throughput TCR immunosequencing, statistical association of individual TCRs with disease status, and machine learning. To study patterns of TCR occurrence, a later analysis re-analyzed previously published TCR beta repertoires from 500 to 850 donors and added high-resolution HLA genotyping. The later analysis used no new phenotypic data to find candidate immune exposures, relying instead on TCR beta sequences and their occurrence across donors. To decide whether each TCR beta V gene segment behaved as functional or pseudogenic, an earlier analysis of some 600 of the donors relied on high-throughput TCR beta sequencing. Donor age, sex, ethnicity and CMV serostatus were collected together with the repertoire data. Genome-wide SNP genotypes for about 55% of the 666 donors were used in a later genetic analysis, which treated that subset as a discovery cohort. All discovery cohort repertoires had been generated using a single sequencing platform. Class I and class II HLA loci were covered by the typing at four-digit resolution. Typing coverage varied by locus: roughly 629-640 donors for A, B, C, DRB1 and DQB1; roughly 560 for DQA1; approximately 570 for DPA1; some 470 for DPB1. Because of strong linkage in the cohort, four or five DR-DQ haplotypes were treated as single units for association and clustering. Among 300 to 500 genotyped donors of the cohort, an average of around 250,000 unique TCR beta nucleotide sequences was sequenced per donor, of which about 19% were non-productive. Study-wide conclusions, independent of this receptor: In a later analysis, about 16,000 TCR beta sequences were associated with specific HLA alleles at a false discovery rate of 0.05. The authors suggested that the approach could potentially be extended to other disease states and immunological phenotypes. In a later analysis, most CMV-associated TCR beta chains were found to appear HLA-restricted, with HLA associations seemingly driven largely by CMV exposure. Approximately 18 rarely observed V segments, including chromosome 9 orphons, were excluded from the earlier analysis of about 600 of the donors because counts were too low. Cytomegalovirus status was reported to be diagnosed by the classifier with high specificity and sensitivity in both the original and validation cohorts. According to a later analysis, TCR association rates differed among HLA loci, with DRB1 alleles showing the most associated TCRs and HLA-C alleles showing the fewest. This cohort had only TCR beta chains sequenced, and the lack of alpha or paired-chain data limited which features could be detected. The study listed 164 TCR beta chains as associated with cytomegalovirus. Correlated functional status among segregating V segments might reflect linkage disequilibrium, but an unknown experimental factor could not be ruled out. In an earlier analysis of around 600 of the donors, most TCR beta V segments were observed in productive rearrangements about 87% or about 30% of the time, broadly matching IMGT annotations. Sequencing depth was assumed to be roughly uniform across donors in the presence/absence analyses, though that assumption may not hold. For the cohort, immune exposure information was limited to CMV serostatus. A few of the identified cytomegalovirus-associated TCR beta chains were confirmed in vitro to be specific for cytomegalovirus antigens. In a later genetic analysis, a missense DCLRE1C variant was associated with V-gene and J-gene trimming of TCR beta chains, and the association was replicated in an independent cohort. Because HLA typing was missing for some donors at each locus, association tests included only the typed subset. In a later analysis, HLA-associated TCR beta chains showed more clonal expansion and lower generation probabilities than non-associated chains that were equally common. In a later analysis, several top co-occurrence clusters were reported to appear linked to parvovirus B19, influenza, CMV and Epstein-Barr virus. The sequencing pipeline was judged likely to have produced a cluster of highly shared sequence variants as a technical artifact. A further reported finding was that TCR beta sequences accurately predicted the HLA-A and HLA-B alleles for most subjects in the first cohort. Across donors, most TCR sequences were observed very rarely, whereas some public TCRs were present in many individuals. Assigning TCR associations to individual alleles was difficult when HLA alleles, especially DR and DQ, strongly co-occurred. Because the 87-base-pair reads could not distinguish some IMGT-functional V segments, including TRBV6-2 and TRBV6-3, those segments were excluded. According to a later genetic analysis, donors in an Asian-associated ancestry cluster had fewer N-insertions in productive TCRs than the approximately 610-donor mean.

Library method: the immunoSEQ multiplex PCR assay. For the multiplex PCR, a mixture combining 60 forward primers for TCR Vbeta segments and 13 reverse primers for TCR Jbeta segments was used. Amplification of the CDR3 region of rearranged TCR beta genes was performed with a multiplex PCR assay on genomic DNA. On the Illumina HiSeq System, the amplified TCR beta libraries were sequenced as 87-base-pair reads. The authors processed their data as follows. A later analysis tallied tens of millions of unique TCR beta chains across the 666 repertoires, and about 12 million of those chains were shared by two or more donors. To remove PCR and sequencing errors, raw reads were error-corrected and collapsed into unique sequences using a nearest-neighbor algorithm that merged closely related sequences. V, D and J gene segments were assigned by aligning CDR3 sequences to IMGT reference sequences. For a sequence to be retained, a match of at least six nucleotides was required to both a V gene segment and a J gene segment. Rearrangements were classified as productive when the CDR3 lacked stop codons and remained in frame with V and J, and all other rearrangements were classified as non-productive. Following IMGT convention, CDR3 was defined as the stretch from the second conserved V-encoded cysteine up to the conserved J-encoded phenylalanine. In an earlier analysis of more than 550 of the donors, sequences lacking an unambiguous match to a single V gene segment were excluded. An earlier analysis of about 600 of the donors called V segments functional above 56.7% productive rearrangements and segregating when the between-donor standard deviation exceeded 5%. A statistical classification framework was developed to diagnose cytomegalovirus status using the catalog of TCR beta chain sequences. In a later analysis, TCR nucleotide sequences were compared against IMGT/GENE-DB human TR gene sequences so that V and J genes could be assigned. In a later analysis, CDR3 sequences and most-parsimonious VDJ recombination scenarios were assigned using the TCRdist pipeline. In a later analysis, every TCR beta chain was defined by the combination of its CDR3 amino acid sequence and its V-gene family, and reads without a unique V-gene family were dropped. In a later analysis, fewer than 600 highly shared, low-generation-probability nucleotide sequences were removed to address suspected cross-contamination and a sequencing artifact. In a later analysis, a clonal expansion index was calculated for each public chain from normalized within-repertoire ranks of inferred template counts. In a later analysis, generation probabilities were computed with a VDJ recombination model fitted to out-of-frame rearrangements, and the resulting probabilities were checked against IGoR. A later analysis scored TCR-TCR, TCR-HLA and TCR-CMV co-occurrence with hypergeometric tests, applying a repertoire-size bias correction to TCR pairs. In a later analysis, false discovery rates were estimated by permuting HLA or CMV assignments 20 times. In a later analysis, co-occurring TCRs were grouped with DBSCAN, and TCRdist sequence similarity was added when clustering was performed within HLA-allele-positive subsets. For co-occurrence clustering, repertoires with fewer than 30,000 or more than 120,000 public chains were excluded, along with several repertoires with anomalous nucleotide sharing. TCRdb took over this immuneACCESS table, retaining in-frame rearrangements with V and J assigned. Such tables are incomplete; in checked studies, under half of the missing clones stem from an unresolved V gene, and the remainder is unexplained. The D gene and trimming were derived from the DNA, and the V and J assignments and clone size from that table. Across this sample there are under 200,000 clones, with roughly 73% seen only once. Less than 5.5% of the sample is held by the ten biggest clonotypes.

The cohort comprised fewer than 700 healthy bone marrow donors. All cohort members were sampled while nominally healthy, although unrecorded immune exposures were likely present. The donor was CMV seronegative and belonged to the group of 350 to 400 seronegative cohort members. Every donor gave a peripheral blood sample, and the peripheral blood mononuclear cells from that sample were used for TCR beta sequencing. The Qiagen DNeasy Blood Extraction Kit was used to extract genomic DNA from the blood cell samples. The sequence links TRBV18 to TRBJ1-3, with an unclear D gene assignment. The clonotype comes from a male donor in good health and CMV-seronegative. Sample: PBMCs. The CDR3 protein is CASSPLDAVSGNTIYF. The nucleotide sequence is given as TGTGCCAGCTCACCACTCGACGCGGTCTCTGGAAACACCATATATTTT.